This record covers a single T cell receptor beta chain. V was pared by 2 bases and J by 2 bases, with 12 bases of the junction left unmatched. CDR3 length: 18 residues. Germline V CDR1 and CDR2: SEHNR, FQNEAQ (reference sequence). The data were taken from a study of T cell changes during pregnancy in multiple sclerosis. TCRdb keeps only in-frame clones here, not all; method: immunoSEQ multiplex PCR. The table records about 32,000 clones, 80% to 90% of them present only once. The clonotype comes from a female donor with multiple sclerosis, enrolled in a pregnancy study. The chain carries TRBV7-9 and TRBJ2-5, with 9 bases fitting TRBD2. The source material was CD8+ T cells from peripheral blood mononuclear cells, sampled in the third trimester of pregnancy. CDR3: CASSLLAGEEGGQETQYF. DNA for the CDR3: TGTGCCAGCAGCTTATTAGCGGGAGAAGAAGGGGGGCAAGAGACCCAGTACTTC.